Included here is one T cell receptor beta chain sequence, with context. The germline V gene encodes CDR1 SGDLS and CDR2 YYNGEE. The V and J ends lost 4 bases and 8 bases, in that order; junction bases with no gene match: 11. The CDR3 is made up of 14 amino acids. The entry originates in a study of shared T cell receptors in the human thymus. The repertoire was sequenced with immunoSEQ multiplex PCR; TCRdb's copy has only in-frame clones and lacks some. The sample records 500,000 to 750,000 clones, 88% being singletons. This sample was shared with a second study, whose subject was human thymus T cells. From that study: Infants, healthy and Finnish, who were having corrective surgery for congenital heart defects served as donors. Surgeons resected thymus tissue during corrective heart surgery. Biased V and J segment usage appeared in thymus and peripheral blood. Thymic TCR repertoires of unrelated people reportedly overlapped highly.

This chain links TRBV9 with TRBJ1-2; 7 nucleotides match TRBD1. Sequenced sample: thymocytes. This TCR derives from a boy under three years old with a congenital heart defect. This CDR3 is CASSTRQGQNGYTF. The CDR3 DNA reads TGTGCCAGCAGCACCCGACAGGGACAAAACGGCTACACCTTC.